The clone carrying this T cell receptor beta chain is termed medium-sized. Antigen specificity is unknown. TCRdb re-analyzed the PCR reads using MiXCR. The sample holds some 21,000 clones, around 30% seen once. This specimen comes from a study of metastatic and nonmetastatic thyroid tumors. Study-level findings and limits: TCR beta diversity was reportedly significantly higher in malignant thyroid tumors than benign nodules, in blood and tumor.

CDR1 is LGHNA, CDR2 YNFKEQ, per germline. V lost 0 bases, J lost 7 bases, and 12 bases lay in between. The CDR3 is made up of 14 amino acids. Until they underwent thyroid surgery, no patient had received any treatment. Material for sequencing was tumor tissue. The receptor's source is a female donor with papillary thyroid cancer or a benign thyroid nodule (not recorded which). Some clones in this sample may be carry-over from other donors' samples. The chain uses TRBV4-2 and TRBJ1-2; D is ambiguous. CDR3 nucleotides: TGTGCCAGCAGCCAAGATCTGGTTCTGGGTGGCTACACCTTC. Its protein product is CASSQDLVLGGYTF.